One sample yielded the 28 T cell receptor beta chains listed below, sequenced in a study of T cell responses to AZD1222 COVID-19 vaccine. Using immunoSEQ multiplex PCR, the repertoire was profiled, and TCRdb retains in-frame clones only, with some absent. The sample records some 150,000 clones, 93% being singletons. The input for sequencing was peripheral blood, taken on day 0 of AZD1222 vaccination. Receptors originate from an adult in good health.

The CDR3 DNA sequence: TGCAGTGCTAGTTGGTCCCTCTGGTCGAGCGGGAGGGTCTCCCTCACAGATACGCAGTATTTT. Encoded protein: CSASWSLWSSGRVSLTDTQYF. The chain uses TRBV20-1 and TRBJ2-3, with 10 bases matching TRBD2. J lost 2 bases, V lost 3 bases, and 23 bases had no gene match. The CDR3 has 21 residues. Germline-derived CDR1 and CDR2 are DFQATT and SNEGSKA (reference sequence).

CDR3 protein: CASSLVHMGGNQPQHF. CDR3 nucleotide sequence: TGTGCCAGCAGCTTGGTCCATATGGGTGGCAATCAGCCCCAGCATTTT. The chain recombines TRBV5-8 with TRBJ1-5, with D unclear. Trimming took off 0 bases at V and 2 bases at J, with 12 bases between the two ends. The CDR3 is made up of 16 amino acids. The V gene's germline CDR1 is SGHTS and CDR2 YDEGEE.

This chain uses TRBV5-1 with TRBJ2-3, with D perhaps given as TRBD1 or TRBD2 (6 bases each). Germline V gene data show CDR1 as SGHRS and CDR2 as YFSETQ. Trimming pared 0 bases from V and 5 bases from J, leaving 7 bases between. The CDR3 extends over 13 amino acids. Written as DNA, the CDR3 is TGCGCCAGCAGCTTGGAGGGGGGAGATACGCAGTATTTT. It encodes CASSLEGGDTQYF.

The chain is built from TRBV5-1 and TRBJ2-7; 9 bases line up with TRBD2. The germline V gene has CDR1 SGHRS and CDR2 YFSETQ. The junction had 7 bases not matched to a gene; V was cut back by 4 bases and J by 2 bases. The CDR3 length is 15 residues. The CDR3: CASSLGLADPYEQYF. For the CDR3, the DNA is TGCGCCAGCAGCCTGGGACTAGCAGATCCCTACGAGCAGTACTTC.

This chain uses TRBV7-7 with TRBJ2-5; tentatively, D is TRBD1 (6 bases). The CDR3 has 15 amino acids. V lost 5 bases and J 3 bases, leaving 16 bases between the germline ends. Looked up from germline, CDR1 is SSHAT and CDR2 is FNYEAQ (reference sequence). The CDR3 bases are TGTGCCAGCAGCAGCCAGACAGGAGGCGAAGAGACCCAGTACTTC. This gives the protein CASSSQTGGEETQYF.

This clone was recorded many times. The rearrangement uses TRBV9 and TRBJ1-6; D is ambiguous. The CDR3 extends over 14 amino acids. The germline V gene has CDR1 SGDLS and CDR2 YYNGEE. The V and J ends lost 0 bases and 4 bases respectively, with 5 bases between them. The DNA for the CDR3 is TGTGCCAGCAGCGTAGGAAATTATAATTCACCCCTCCACTTT. Amino acid sequence: CASSVGNYNSPLHF.

The chain is built from TRBV7-2 and TRBJ2-2, with 11 bases that match TRBD2. Germline lookup yields CDR1 SGHTA and CDR2 FQGNSA. The ends lost 10 bases at V and 6 bases at J; junction bases unmatched: 7. The CDR3 covers 14 residues. This CDR3 reads CATGRTSGSGELFF. The CDR3, as DNA: TGTGCCACCGGACGGACTAGCGGGTCCGGGGAGCTGTTTTTT.

This clone is a singleton in its sample. This chain links TRBV2 with TRBJ1-2; D gene uncertain. CDR1 SNHLY and CDR2 FYNNEI come from the germline V gene. CDR3 length equals 13 residues. V gave up 5 bases and J gave up 0 bases, with 7 bases separating them. CDR3 sequence: CASSLSPNYGYTF. CDR3 DNA: TGTGCCAGCAGTCTTAGCCCTAACTATGGCTACACCTTC.

The V and J genes are TRBV9 and TRBJ1-2; D possibly corresponds to TRBD1 (6 bases). Per the germline V gene, CDR1 is SGDLS and CDR2 is YYNGEE. The CDR3 has 16 amino acids. With 0 bases removed from V and 3 bases from J, the gap between germline ends came to 15 bases. CDR3 sequence: CASSVEAGAYDYGYTF. In nucleotides, the CDR3 is TGTGCCAGCAGCGTAGAAGCAGGGGCATATGACTATGGCTACACCTTC. Together with reference TRBV9 and TRBJ1-2, the CDR3 gives the full variable domain: DSGVTQTPKHLITATGQRVTLRCSPRSGDLSVYWYQQSLDQGLQFLIQYYNGEERAKGNILERFSAQQFPDLHSELNLSSLELGDSALYFCASSVEAGAYDYGYTFGSGTRLTVV.

DNA for the CDR3: TGTGCCAGCAGCCCCCGGGAACGGGAGACCCAGTACTTC. It specifies CASSPRERETQYF. The rearrangement joins TRBV9 to TRBJ2-5; perhaps TRBD2 as D (5 bases). The CDR3 is 13 residues long. The V and J ends lost 4 bases and 5 bases respectively, with 12 bases between them. The germline V gene encodes CDR1 SGDLS and CDR2 YYNGEE.

This chain connects TRBV5-6 to TRBJ1-6; D perhaps matches TRBD1 (6 bases). The CDR3 contains 15 residues. CDR1 is SGHDT, CDR2 YYEEEE, per germline. Trimming left V 0 bases short and J 8 bases short, with 12 bases between. CDR3 nucleotides: TGTGCCAGCAGCTTGGAGGGTGAGGGGGATTCACCCCTCCACTTT. This gives the protein CASSLEGEGDSPLHF.

V and J are TRBV5-1 and TRBJ1-3, with TRBD1 as a possible D gene (5 bases). The CDR3 is made up of 16 amino acids. Deletions cut 0 bases from V and 0 bases from J, with 10 bases between. CDR1 SGHRS and CDR2 YFSETQ come from the germline V gene. The CDR3 reads CASSLVGPSSGNTIYF. Here the CDR3 DNA reads TGCGCCAGCAGCTTGGTGGGACCGAGCTCTGGAAACACCATATATTTT. The full variable domain, completed using reference TRBV5-1 and TRBJ1-3, is KAGVTQTPRYLIKTRGQQVTLSCSPISGHRSVSWYQQTPGQGLQFLFEYFSETQRNKGNFPGRFSGRQFSNSRSEMNVSTLELGDSALYLCASSLVGPSSGNTIYFGEGSWLTVV.

This chain links TRBV5-1 with TRBJ1-5; unclear D gene. There are 14 residues in the CDR3. CDR1 SGHRS and CDR2 YFSETQ come from the germline V gene. V was trimmed by 0 bases and J by 9 bases, leaving 13 bases between them. In DNA form, the CDR3 reads TGCGCCAGCAGCTTGGAGGGAGGAGGGCGGCCCCAGCATTTT. Translating gives CASSLEGGGRPQHF.

The V and J genes are TRBV7-9 and TRBJ2-1, with TRBD1 as a possible D gene (6 bases). Trimming removed 3 bases from V and 3 bases from J, with 12 bases in between. Germline V gene data show CDR1 as SEHNR and CDR2 as FQNEAQ (reference sequence). CDR3 size: 15 residues. DNA for the CDR3: TGTGCCAGCAGCTTCCCGGACAGAGTCTACAATGAGCAGTTCTTC. Translation gives CASSFPDRVYNEQFF. Supplemented by reference TRBV7-9 and TRBJ2-1, the full variable domain reads DTGVSQNPRHKITKRGQNVTFRCDPISEHNRLYWYRQTLGQGPEFLTYFQNEAQLEKSRLLSDRFSAERPKGSFSTLEIQRTEQGDSAMYLCASSFPDRVYNEQFFGPGTRLTVL.

The chain has TRBV18 and TRBJ1-1; D unclear. This CDR3 has 13 residues. Germline CDR1 is KGHSH and CDR2 is LQKENI. Trimming took 0 bases from V and 1 from J, leaving 3 bases between them. Here the CDR3 DNA reads TGTGCCAGCTCACCACCGTCGAACACTGAAGCTTTCTTT. Its protein is CASSPPSNTEAFF.

The chain couples TRBV2 to TRBJ2-5; 15 bases agree with TRBD2. V lost 5 bases and J lost 6; bases outside the gene matches: 7. Germline lookup yields CDR1 SNHLY and CDR2 FYNNEI. This CDR3 region has 16 residues. CDR3 residues: CASSWTSGGERKTQYF. CDR3 nucleotides: TGTGCCAGCAGTTGGACTAGCGGGGGGGAACGGAAGACCCAGTACTTC.

J is TRBJ1-6 and V is TRBV7-2, with TRBD1 matching 7 bases. V gave up 5 bases and J gave up 4 bases; unmatched junction bases: 2. Germline V gene data show CDR1 as SGHTA and CDR2 as FQGNSA. The CDR3 has 14 residues. CDR3 sequence reads: CASSNRGYNSPLHF. CDR3 nucleotide sequence: TGTGCCAGCAGCAACAGGGGTTATAATTCACCCCTCCACTTT.

The gene calls are TRBV7-3 and TRBJ2-5, with 8 bases aligning to TRBD2. Germline V gene data show CDR1 as SGHTA and CDR2 as FQGTGA. Trimming took 2 bases from V and 5 from J; bases not matched to a gene: 10. The CDR3 has 16 residues. CDR3 loop: CASSLFAGGGRETQYF. The CDR3 region has the DNA TGTGCCAGCAGCTTATTCGCGGGGGGTGGCAGGGAGACCCAGTACTTC.

This chain links TRBV5-1 with TRBJ1-2; TRBD1 might be the D (5 bases). The length of the CDR3 is 15 residues. V lost 0 bases, J lost 0 bases, and 9 bases lay in between. Germline V lookup: CDR1 SGHRS, CDR2 YFSETQ. The CDR3 here is CASSLAWGPNYGYTF. CDR3 nucleotide sequence: TGCGCCAGCAGCTTGGCTTGGGGACCTAACTATGGCTACACCTTC.

This chain links TRBV11-2 with TRBJ1-4; D may be TRBD1 (6 bases). V was trimmed by 1 base and J by 4 bases, leaving 10 bases between them. Germline V gives CDR1 SGHAT, CDR2 FQNNGV. The CDR3 has 15 amino acids. CDR3 coding DNA: TGTGCCAGCAGCTTAGGGGACATGCTTAATGAAAAACTGTTTTTT. The encoded protein is CASSLGDMLNEKLFF.

The chain employs TRBV5-1 and TRBJ1-1; TRBD1 matches at 7 bases. The CDR3 loop spans 14 amino acids. Per germline, CDR1 SGHRS and CDR2 YFSETQ. V was clipped by 1 base and J by 4 bases; unmatched bases: 4. Here the CDR3 reads CASSLTGEITEAFF. CDR3 sequence (DNA): TGCGCCAGCAGCTTGACAGGGGAGATCACTGAAGCTTTCTTT. The complete variable domain, with remaining parts taken from reference TRBV5-1 and TRBJ1-1, reads KAGVTQTPRYLIKTRGQQVTLSCSPISGHRSVSWYQQTPGQGLQFLFEYFSETQRNKGNFPGRFSGRQFSNSRSEMNVSTLELGDSALYLCASSLTGEITEAFFGQGTRLTVV.

V usage is TRBV11-1 and J usage is TRBJ2-5, with 7 bases fitting TRBD1. This CDR3 is built from 16 residues. Trimming cost V 1 base and J 1 base; bases outside gene matches: 6. In germline, CDR1 is SGHAT, CDR2 FQDESV (reference sequence). In nucleotides, the CDR3 is TGTGCCAGCAGCTTAGGGGATCACAGGGGCCAAGAGACCCAGTACTTC. Its translation is CASSLGDHRGQETQYF.

Here the CDR3 DNA reads TGTGCCAGCAGTGGACGGTTGGGGGGTAGGGTCAATCAGCCCCAGCATTTT. Protein: CASSGRLGGRVNQPQHF. The chain recombines TRBV6-1 with TRBJ1-5; a weak D match, TRBD1 (5 bases). The CDR3 sequence is 17 residues long. V lost 4 bases to trimming and J lost 3 bases, with 19 bases between them. The germline V gene encodes CDR1 MNHNS and CDR2 SASEGT.

The chain has TRBV9 and TRBJ1-1; TRBD1 is a possible D gene (5 bases). This CDR3 has 14 amino acids. Germline CDR1 and CDR2: SGDLS and YYNGEE. The ends were cut back, 0 bases at V and 4 bases at J, with 10 bases in the middle. CDR3 coding DNA: TGTGCCAGCAGCGTAGGGCAGGGTAGCACTGAAGCTTTCTTT. Translating it yields CASSVGQGSTEAFF.

Details on this clone: This specimen includes other DNA sequences encoding the same CDR3. The chain recombines TRBV6-5 with TRBJ1-5, with 11 bases aligning to TRBD1. J was trimmed by 2 bases and V by 4 bases; bases with no gene match: 4. This CDR3 has 16 residues. Germline CDR1 is MNHEY and CDR2 is SVGAGI. DNA for the CDR3: TGTGCCAGCAGTTCTCGGACAGGGGGCGGCAATCAGCCCCAGCATTTT. As protein: CASSSRTGGGNQPQHF.

The chain combines TRBV6-5 with TRBJ2-3; D might be TRBD2 (5 bases). CDR3 length: 16 residues. V dropped 2 bases and J dropped 2 bases, with 14 bases sitting between them. Per germline, CDR1 MNHEY and CDR2 SVGAGI. For the CDR3, the DNA is TGTGCCAGCAGTTACGGAGGCGGGCCCTCCACAGATACGCAGTATTTT. Amino acid sequence: CASSYGGGPSTDTQYF.

The gene calls are TRBV19 and TRBJ1-6; tentatively, D is TRBD1 (6 bases). The V end was cut by 3 bases, the J end by 0 bases, with 27 bases between. The CDR3 has 22 amino acids. The germline V gene encodes CDR1 LNHDA and CDR2 SQIVND (reference sequence). The chain's CDR3 is CASSMSVWDISGTGSYNSPLHF. For the CDR3, the DNA is TGTGCCAGTAGTATGTCGGTTTGGGACATCTCGGGCACTGGCTCCTATAATTCACCCCTCCACTTT.

V gene TRBV6-4 combines with J gene TRBJ2-2, with D perhaps matching TRBD1 (5 bases). Looked up from germline, CDR1 is MRHNA and CDR2 is SNTAGT. V lost 4 bases to trimming and J lost 5 bases, with 11 bases between them. The CDR3 runs to 14 residues. Written as DNA, the CDR3 is TGTGCCAGCAGTGCCTCACAGGCTACCGGGGAGCTGTTTTTT. Translating it yields CASSASQATGELFF.